The 28 T cell receptor beta chains below come from one sample, sequenced in a study of cytomegalovirus exposure and HLA in healthy donors. PCR used 60 Vbeta primers and 13 Jbeta primers. Here immunoSEQ multiplex PCR was the method, and the copy in TCRdb shows in-frame clones only, minus some. The sample carries under 200,000 clones, 60% to 85% recorded once. Input material: PBMCs. These receptors all stem from a man aged 40-49 years in good health and CMV-seronegative.

The chain links TRBV19 to TRBJ2-4; TRBD1 matches at 8 bases. In germline, CDR1 is LNHDA, CDR2 SQIVND (reference sequence). V was clipped by 2 bases and J by 2 bases; unmatched bases: 5. This CDR3 is 16 amino acids long. The CDR3 here is CASSIRTGLTKNIQYF. The CDR3 DNA reads as TGTGCCAGTAGTATACGGACAGGGCTGACCAAAAACATTCAGTACTTC.

The rearrangement uses TRBV7-6 and TRBJ2-7; possible D gene TRBD2, 5 bases. The CDR3 sequence is 13 residues long. V lost 5 bases, J lost 0 bases, and 8 bases lay in between. CDR1 is SGHVS and CDR2 is FNYEAQ in the germline V gene. For the CDR3, the DNA is TGTGCCAGCAGCCGGGAACGCTCCTACGAGCAGTACTTC. Translating gives CASSRERSYEQYF.

V gene TRBV2 combines with J gene TRBJ2-4; possibly TRBD2 for D (6 bases). The ends were cut back, 1 base at V and 2 bases at J, with 15 bases in the middle. Germline V CDR1 and CDR2: SNHLY, FYNNEI. The CDR3 totals 17 residues. CDR3 nucleotides: TGTGCCAGCAGTGAAGTGGCGGGGCAGGCCTCCAAAAACATTCAGTACTTC. As protein: CASSEVAGQASKNIQYF.

The V call is TRBV7-2, the J call TRBJ2-7; TRBD1 is a possible D gene (5 bases). This CDR3 is built from 13 residues. Trimming removed 4 bases from V and 2 bases from J, with 9 bases in between. Germline V gene lookup returns CDR1 SGHTA and CDR2 FQGNSA. As DNA, the CDR3 is TGTGCCAGCAGCTCGACAGTTACCTACGAGCAGTACTTC. Translating it yields CASSSTVTYEQYF.

This chain connects TRBV11-3 to TRBJ1-2; the D gene is possibly TRBD1 (6 bases). CDR1 is SGHNT and CDR2 is YENEEA in the germline V gene. V shed 1 base and J shed 7 bases, with 19 bases lying between them. The length of the CDR3 is 16 residues. CDR3 in DNA: TGTGCCAGCAGCTTAGGACAACAGGGTGCGCAGAGTGGCTACACCTTC. This translates into CASSLGQQGAQSGYTF.

V usage is TRBV5-1 and J usage is TRBJ2-3; 11 bases fit TRBD2. The CDR3 contains 15 residues. Germline V gives CDR1 SGHRS, CDR2 YFSETQ. J lost 0 bases, V lost 9 bases, and 6 bases had no gene match. CDR3 DNA sequence: TGCGCCAACATACTAGCGGGGGTTAGCACAGATACGCAGTATTTT. It specifies CANILAGVSTDTQYF.

This chain joins TRBV5-1 and TRBJ2-1, with D unclear. The CDR3 spans 11 residues. Germline lookup yields CDR1 SGHRS and CDR2 YFSETQ. Trimming removed 2 bases from V and 8 bases from J, with 5 bases in between. The CDR3 bases are TGCGCCAGCAGCTTCCAGGATGAGCAGTTCTTC. This sequence encodes CASSFQDEQFF. Looking up the rest from reference TRBV5-1 and TRBJ2-1 gives the full variable domain: KAGVTQTPRYLIKTRGQQVTLSCSPISGHRSVSWYQQTPGQGLQFLFEYFSETQRNKGNFPGRFSGRQFSNSRSEMNVSTLELGDSALYLCASSFQDEQFFGPGTRLTVL.

The rearrangement links TRBV6-5 to TRBJ2-7; possible D gene TRBD1, 6 bases. The CDR3 consists of 13 residues. V was trimmed by 4 bases and J by 1 base, leaving 8 bases between them. In germline, CDR1 is MNHEY, CDR2 SVGAGI. The CDR3 reads CASSWDTSYEQYF. DNA for the CDR3: TGTGCCAGCAGTTGGGACACTTCCTACGAGCAGTACTTC.

In this sample, this clone turned up once. The rearrangement links TRBV7-2 to TRBJ1-1; 8 bases are a match to TRBD1. The V gene's germline CDR1 is SGHTA and CDR2 FQGNSA. The CDR3 is made up of 13 amino acids. Losses at the gene ends were 4 bases for V and 12 bases for J; bases not matched to a gene: 10. The CDR3 DNA reads TGTGCCAGCAGCTACCGGGACAGGCTAAAAACTTTCTTT. Its translation is CASSYRDRLKTFF.

This clone is a singleton in its sample. V gene TRBV2 combines with J gene TRBJ2-7; 8 bases are shared with TRBD1. Germline-derived CDR1 and CDR2 are SNHLY and FYNNEI. V lost 4 bases, J lost 7 bases, and 9 bases stayed unmatched. The CDR3 loop spans 14 amino acids. The CDR3 region is CASSGGQGVWEQYF. CDR3 DNA: TGTGCCAGCAGTGGAGGACAGGGAGTATGGGAGCAGTACTTC.

V is TRBV6-4 and J is TRBJ2-1, with D possibly being TRBD2 (6 bases). V was trimmed by 4 bases and J by 9 bases, leaving 16 bases between them. The germline gives CDR1 MRHNA, CDR2 SNTAGT. The CDR3 sequence is 14 residues long. In DNA, the CDR3 is TGTGCCAGCAGTGGGGTATGGGGAGGTGGTGAGCAGTTCTTC. It is translated as CASSGVWGGGEQFF.

The genes are TRBV4-3 and TRBJ2-1; D possibly corresponds to TRBD2 (5 bases). The CDR3 has 14 residues. Germline CDR1 and CDR2: LGHNA and YSLEER. Trimming stripped 1 base from V and 15 bases from J, with 19 bases between. CDR3 sequence (DNA): TGCGCCAGCAGCCAAGCTTTAGACTACGAGAGTCCGTTCTTC. Protein: CASSQALDYESPFF.

This clone has just one count. J is TRBJ1-2 and V is TRBV6-6, with 7 bases identical to TRBD1. Germline CDR1 reads MNHNY; CDR2 reads SVGAGI (reference sequence). CDR3 length: 15 residues. The V and J ends lost 6 bases and 3 bases, in that order; junction bases with no gene match: 10. CDR3 in amino acids: CASSYEGQFYYGYTF. DNA for the CDR3: TGTGCCAGCAGCTACGAGGGACAGTTCTACTATGGCTACACCTTC.

The chain couples TRBV7-3 to TRBJ2-7, with 7 nucleotides matching TRBD1. V lost 2 bases to trimming and J lost 2 bases; unmatched junction nucleotides: 6. This CDR3 region has 15 residues. Per germline, CDR1 SGHTA and CDR2 FQGTGA. The CDR3 reads CASSLFGTATYEQYF. CDR3 coding DNA: TGTGCCAGCAGCTTATTTGGGACAGCCACCTACGAGCAGTACTTC.

The CDR3, as DNA: TGCGCCAGCAGCCAAGATCCGGGAGCGTCTGGAAACACCATATATTTT. The encoded protein is CASSQDPGASGNTIYF. The J gene is TRBJ1-3, the V gene TRBV4-1; D is undetermined. Germline V gene sequence: CDR1 MGHRA, CDR2 YSYEKL. The CDR3 is made up of 16 amino acids. Between the trimmed V and J ends, which lost 0 bases and 1 base, there was a span of 10 bases.

The chain uses TRBV29-1 and TRBJ2-1; TRBD1 matches 8 bases. This CDR3 has 14 amino acids. V dropped 6 bases and J dropped 0; count of bases not matched to a gene: 4. The germline V gene encodes CDR1 SQVTM and CDR2 ANQGSEA. The CDR3 spells CSVVRGLSYNEQFF. For the CDR3, the DNA is TGCAGCGTCGTCAGGGGGCTCTCCTACAATGAGCAGTTCTTC.

This clone was detected a few times. V is TRBV7-2 and J is TRBJ2-3, with 8 bases fitting TRBD2. With 0 bases clipped from V and 5 bases from J, the junction kept 1 base outside the gene matches. CDR1 and CDR2 from the germline V gene are SGHTA and FQGNSA. The CDR3 is 14 amino acids. CDR3 protein: CASSLALAGDTQYF. In nucleotides, the CDR3 is TGTGCCAGCAGCTTAGCTCTAGCGGGAGATACGCAGTATTTT. Based on the CDR3 plus reference TRBV7-2 and TRBJ2-3, the full variable domain is GAGVSQSPSNKVTEKGKDVELRCDPISGHTALYWYRQSLGQGLEFLIYFQGNSAPDKSGLPSDRFSAERTGGSVSTLTIQRTQQEDSAVYLCASSLALAGDTQYFGPGTRLTVL.

The chain recombines TRBV18 with TRBJ1-6, with D unclear. Germline CDR1 reads KGHSH; CDR2 reads LQKENI. The V gene lost 2 bases and the J gene lost 6 bases, with 8 bases spanning the gap. The CDR3 loop spans 14 amino acids. The CDR3 DNA follows: TGTGCCAGCTCACCAAACCAGGTTAATTCACCCCTCCACTTT. This encodes CASSPNQVNSPLHF.

The chain uses TRBV7-2 and TRBJ2-3; 10 bases are shared with TRBD2. With V trimmed by 2 bases and J by 3 bases, 5 bases remained unmatched. Germline CDR1 SGHTA, CDR2 FQGNSA. The CDR3 totals 16 residues. CDR3 region: CASSLSLAGRTDTQYF. CDR3 in DNA: TGTGCCAGCAGCTTATCACTAGCGGGGCGAACAGATACGCAGTATTTT.

To note about this clone: One end of the junction varies from germline; a read error may be responsible. V gene TRBV7-9 combines with J gene TRBJ1-5; tentatively, D is TRBD1 (6 bases). CDR3 length equals 16 residues. Germline V gene lookup returns CDR1 SEHNR and CDR2 FQNEAQ (reference sequence). CDR3 DNA: TGTTCCAGCAGCTTAGCGAGAGGGGGAAGCAATCAGCCCCAGCATTTT. This encodes CSSSLARGGSNQPQHF.

J is TRBJ1-2 and V is TRBV25-1; D gene unclear. The germline V and J ends were trimmed by 5 bases and 3 bases, with 16 bases remaining between them. The V gene's germline CDR1 is MGHDK and CDR2 SYGVNS. The CDR3 loop spans 15 amino acids. The CDR3 coding sequence is TGTGCCAGCAGTCGAATTGGTTCGAGGGACTATGGCTACACCTTC. Translation gives CASSRIGSRDYGYTF.

V usage is TRBV5-1 and J usage is TRBJ2-1; D might be TRBD1 (5 bases). The V gene's germline CDR1 is SGHRS and CDR2 YFSETQ. The CDR3 consists of 14 residues. V lost 6 bases, J lost 0 bases, and 10 bases lay in between. The CDR3 DNA is TGCGCCAGCAATCAAGGGGACTCCTACAATGAGCAGTTCTTC. Its translation: CASNQGDSYNEQFF. The full variable domain, with the rest looked up from reference TRBV5-1 and TRBJ2-1, is KAGVTQTPRYLIKTRGQQVTLSCSPISGHRSVSWYQQTPGQGLQFLFEYFSETQRNKGNFPGRFSGRQFSNSRSEMNVSTLELGDSALYLCASNQGDSYNEQFFGPGTRLTVL.

The rearrangement links TRBV5-1 to TRBJ2-2; 11 nucleotides match TRBD1. V lost 3 bases and J lost 4; bases outside the gene matches: 5. CDR3 size: 16 residues. Per the germline V gene, CDR1 is SGHRS and CDR2 is YFSETQ. DNA of the CDR3: TGCGCCAGCAGCTCCGGACAGGGGGCGCGCACCGGGGAGCTGTTTTTT. Its translation is CASSSGQGARTGELFF.

The V gene is TRBV29-1, the J gene TRBJ2-1; possibly TRBD1 for D (6 bases). The germline V gene encodes CDR1 SQVTM and CDR2 ANQGSEA. The CDR3 totals 11 residues. V was pared by 7 bases and J by 6 bases, with 10 bases between. CDR3: CSADSINEQFF. In DNA, the CDR3 is TGCAGCGCGGACAGTATCAATGAGCAGTTCTTC.

The rearrangement joins TRBV9 to TRBJ2-7, with 10 positions matching TRBD2. This CDR3 has 16 residues. V lost 4 bases to trimming and J lost 4 bases; unmatched junction nucleotides: 11. Germline CDR1 reads SGDLS; CDR2 reads YYNGEE. The CDR3 DNA reads as TGTGCCAGCAGCACTCAAGGTAGCGGGAGGAGGTACGAGCAGTACTTC. This encodes CASSTQGSGRRYEQYF.

The rearrangement uses TRBV5-1 and TRBJ2-7, with D possibly being TRBD2 (5 bases). The CDR3 sequence is 14 residues long. Germline lookup yields CDR1 SGHRS and CDR2 YFSETQ. Trimming cost V 3 bases and J 6 bases, with 16 bases left between them. CDR3 sequence (DNA): TGCGCCAGCAGCTCAACGGCGGGCAAGGGCGAGCAGTACTTC. This translates into CASSSTAGKGEQYF.

V is TRBV28 and J is TRBJ2-7; 8 positions agree with TRBD2. The germline CDR1 and CDR2 sequences are MDHEN and SYDVKM. This CDR3 spans 15 amino acids. The junction had 13 bases not matched to a gene; V was cut back by 7 bases and J by 5 bases. The CDR3 DNA reads TGTGCCAGCAACGTCCCCGGGACTAGTTCCCACGAGCAGTACTTC. This gives the protein CASNVPGTSSHEQYF. The full variable domain, in which reference TRBV28 and TRBJ2-7 provide the parts outside the CDR3, is DVKVTQSSRYLVKRTGEKVFLECVQDMDHENMFWYRQDPGLGLRLIYFSYDVKMKEKGDIPEGYSVSREKKERFSLILESASTNQTSMYLCASNVPGTSSHEQYFGPGTRLTVT.

The chain links TRBV7-2 to TRBJ2-7; 10 nucleotides agree with TRBD1. Per the germline V gene, CDR1 is SGHTA and CDR2 is FQGNSA. V dropped 5 bases and J dropped 6; count of bases not matched to a gene: 7. The CDR3 contains 14 residues. The CDR3 region has the DNA TGTGCCAGCAGCCAATCCTGGACAGGGGGCGAGCAGTACTTC. Amino acid sequence: CASSQSWTGGEQYF.